This T cell receptor (beta chain) came from a study of cytomegalovirus exposure and HLA in healthy donors. Study information: Assignment to the Caucasian-associated ancestry cluster applied to about 80% of the roughly 400 genotyped donors.

Vbeta (60) and Jbeta (13) primers were used in the PCR. Method: immunoSEQ multiplex PCR; TCRdb's copy keeps in-frame clones and lacks some. The sample carries roughly 100,000 clones, over 80% recorded once. This clonotype was sampled from a middle-aged man in good health and CMV-seronegative. Sequenced: PBMCs.

CDR3 loop: CASSFPREASGNQPQHF. Here the CDR3 DNA reads TGCGCCAGCAGCTTCCCCAGGGAGGCTTCGGGCAATCAGCCCCAGCATTTT. This rearrangement joins TRBV5-1 to TRBJ1-5, with D possibly TRBD1 on 5 matching bases. The CDR3 consists of 17 residues. From germline, CDR1 is SGHRS and CDR2 YFSETQ. V lost 2 bases, J lost 2 bases, and 17 bases lay in between.